The subject of this entry is one TCR beta chain. This record comes from a study of T cells after somatic rescue of genetic block. CDR1 is SGHAT and CDR2 is FQNNGV in the germline V gene. The CDR3 has 15 residues. V lost 2 bases, J lost 0 bases, and 8 bases lay in between. This table comes from immunoSEQ multiplex PCR, and its TCRdb copy is limited to in-frame clones, with some not included. The sample yields approximately 71,000 clones, 85% to 95% seen once. The sequencing sample was made of peripheral blood mononuclear cells (PBMCs). The chain recombines TRBV11-2 with TRBJ1-3; D is ambiguous. This TCR was sampled from a man aged 35-49 years. CDR3 sequence (DNA): TGTGCCAGCAGCTTACTCCCGAACTCTGGAAACACCATATATTTT. Protein sequence: CASSLLPNSGNTIYF.